A single sample gave rise to the 25 T cell receptor beta chains below, sequenced in a study of regulatory T cells in long-lasting Graves disease. Researchers made TCR beta libraries by using iRepertoire HTBI primers and running Arm-PCR on CDR3 regions. In TCRdb, the multiplex PCR reads were re-called with MiXCR into one record per CDR3 protein. Of under 450,000 distinct CDR3 sequences listed, 12% are singletons. The time point is: newly diagnosed GD, antithyroid drugs for less than 3 months. TCR sequences were obtained from RNA taken from PBMCs. The data were also submitted as part of a second study, on T cells in Graves' hyperthyroidism and ophthalmopathy.

Specimen: peripheral blood mononuclear cells (PBMCs), collected at new diagnosis, from a patient treated with antithyroid drugs. The receptor source for this set is a young woman with Graves disease.

This clonotype came up many times. CDR3 nucleotide sequence: TGTGCCAGTGAAGGCGGCGAGGCAGATACGCAGTATTTT. This encodes CASEGGEADTQYF. The chain uses TRBV28 and TRBJ2-3; D unclear. The CDR3 totals 13 residues. Per the germline V gene, CDR1 is MDHEN and CDR2 is SYDVKM. With 9 bases removed from V and 4 bases from J, the gap between germline ends came to 14 bases.

The CDR3 nucleotides read TGTGCCAGCAGTTTCGAGGGACCGGACATAGAACTCTACACAGATACGCAGTATTTT. Amino acids: CASSFEGPDIELYTDTQYF. This rearrangement joins TRBV6-5 to TRBJ2-3; D could derive from TRBD1 or TRBD2 (5 bases each). The germline V gene has CDR1 MNHEY and CDR2 SVGAGI. The CDR3 has 19 amino acids. V lost 4 bases, J lost 2 bases, and 25 bases lay in between.

About this clonotype itself: It is likely a read error: a sequence one base away is far more abundant. The chain uses TRBV7-9 and TRBJ1-2; 10 positions match TRBD1. The CDR3 sequence is 18 residues long. Germline CDR1 is SEHNR and CDR2 is FQNEAQ (reference sequence). CDR3 sequence (DNA): TGTGCCAGCAGTGGGCCTCATACTCACTTCGGGACAGGGGATGGCTACGCCTTC. Translation gives CASSGPHTHFGTGDGYAF.

This clonotype has a handful of counts. This chain connects TRBV6-1 to TRBJ2-7, with D perhaps TRBD1 (6 bases). This CDR3 has 13 residues. Per germline, CDR1 MNHNS and CDR2 SASEGT. The V end lost 8 bases, the J end lost 7 bases, and 18 bases lay between the germline ends. CDR3 nucleotide sequence: TGTGCCAGCTCTATTACGGCCCAGGGGGAGCAGTACTTC. Amino acids: CASSITAQGEQYF.

This clonotype appeared many times. J is TRBJ2-7 and V is TRBV5-6; D is perhaps TRBD1 or TRBD2 (6 bases each). Germline-derived CDR1 and CDR2 are SGHDT and YYEEEE. The CDR3 is made up of 14 amino acids. V was clipped by 3 bases and J by 1 base, with 11 bases between them. The chain's CDR3 is CASSWGAGSYEQYV. CDR3 DNA sequence: TGTGCCAGCAGCTGGGGGGCCGGGTCCTACGAGCAGTACGTC.

V gene TRBV9 combines with J gene TRBJ2-4; TRBD1 agrees at 7 bases. V trimming: 0 bases; J trimming: 1 base; junction bases outside the gene matches: 16. Germline V gene lookup returns CDR1 SGDLS and CDR2 YYNGEE. CDR3 length: 20 amino acids. This CDR3 reads CASSVGKGAFGILAKNIQYF. CDR3 DNA sequence: TGTGCCAGCAGCGTAGGTAAGGGGGCATTTGGAATTTTGGCCAAAAACATTCAGTACTTC.

This clonotype was recorded many times. The chain uses TRBV5-1 and TRBJ2-7; weak D call: TRBD2 (6 bases). CDR1 is SGHRS and CDR2 is YFSETQ in the germline V gene. V was clipped by 0 bases and J by 4 bases, with 11 bases between them. The CDR3 is 14 residues long. CDR3: CASSLGFGGYEQYF. CDR3 DNA: TGCGCCAGCAGCTTGGGATTCGGAGGGTACGAGCAGTACTTC.

Many counts were recorded for this clonotype. The chain couples TRBV7-9 to TRBJ2-7, with 12 bases aligning to TRBD2. CDR1 and CDR2 from the germline V gene are SEHNR and FQNEAQ (reference sequence). This CDR3 has 17 amino acids. The trim removed 5 bases at V and 2 bases at J, leaving 10 bases unmatched. CDR3 protein: CASSLHSGLAGTYEQYF. The CDR3 DNA follows: TGTGCCAGCAGCCTCCACAGTGGACTAGCGGGGACCTACGAGCAGTACTTC.

This clonotype has a count of ten or more. This sequence joins TRBV12-3 or TRBV12-4 and TRBJ2-1; tentative D call: TRBD2 (5 bases). The germline V and J ends were trimmed by 5 bases and 1 base, with 12 bases remaining between them. The CDR3 runs to 15 residues. DNA for the CDR3: TGTGCCAGCAGTATCAGGAGGACGTCCTACAATGAGCAGTTCTTC. Encoded protein: CASSIRRTSYNEQFF.

In its sample, this clonotype was seen many times. The rearrangement links TRBV5-1 to TRBJ1-2, with 7 bases lining up with TRBD1. The germline V gene has CDR1 SGHRS and CDR2 YFSETQ. The CDR3 totals 13 residues. V was pared by 4 bases and J by 4 bases, with 4 bases of the junction left unmatched. Here the CDR3 DNA reads TGCGCCAGCAGCGTAGGGACAGTCTATGGCTACACCTTC. Translation gives CASSVGTVYGYTF.

With regard to this clonotype: A much larger clone lies one base from this, so it may be a read error. The chain recombines TRBV2 with TRBJ1-3; D is perhaps TRBD1 (6 bases). Trimming pared 4 bases from V and 8 bases from J, leaving 21 bases between. The CDR3 has 16 residues. Germline CDR1 is SNHLY and CDR2 is FYNNEI. The CDR3 loop reads CASSGASWDTGDTIYF. The CDR3 DNA reads as TGTGCCAGCAGTGGTGCGTCGTGGGACACCGGGGACACCATATATTTT.

This clonotype was seen at least ten times. This chain links TRBV30 with TRBJ1-6; D gene unclear. CDR3 length equals 12 residues. The V and J ends lost 2 bases and 7 bases respectively, with 6 bases between them. Germline V lookup: CDR1 GTSNPN, CDR2 SVGIG (reference sequence). CDR3 sequence: CAWSRQNSPLHF. The CDR3 DNA reads as TGTGCCTGGAGTAGGCAGAATTCACCCCTCCACTTT. Together with reference TRBV30 and TRBJ1-6, the CDR3 gives the full variable domain: SQTIHQWPATLVQPVGSPLSLECTVEGTSNPNLYWYRQAAGRGLQLLFYSVGIGQISSEVPQNLSASRPQDRQFILSSKKLLLSDSGFYLCAWSRQNSPLHFGNGTRLTVT.

This clonotype came up many times. The V gene is TRBV6-2 or TRBV6-3, the J gene TRBJ2-5; 10 bases fit TRBD2. With V trimmed by 6 bases and J by 5 bases, 12 bases remained unmatched. The CDR3 loop spans 16 amino acids. Per germline, CDR1 MNHEY and CDR2 SVGEGT. The CDR3 sequence is CASSQPLAGAGETQYF. The DNA for the CDR3 is TGTGCCAGCAGCCAACCCCTAGCGGGGGCTGGGGAGACCCAGTACTTC.

There are many counts of this clonotype. The gene calls are TRBV7-2 and TRBJ2-1, with D possibly being TRBD1 or TRBD2 (5 bases each). The CDR3 spans 17 residues. V lost 4 bases, J lost 2 bases, and 18 bases lay in between. Per the germline V gene, CDR1 is SGHTA and CDR2 is FQGNSA. Here the CDR3 DNA reads TGTGCCAGCAGCTCCAGTCGCGAGGGGCCCACCTACAATGAGCAGTTCTTC. This encodes CASSSSREGPTYNEQFF.

This clonotype has a count of ten or more. The chain carries TRBV6-1 and TRBJ1-1; D possibly corresponds to TRBD1 (6 bases). The V end lost 3 bases, the J end lost 10 bases, and 12 bases lay between the germline ends. The CDR3 spans 12 residues. The V gene's germline CDR1 is MNHNS and CDR2 SASEGT. DNA of the CDR3: TGTGCCAGCAGTGACAGGGGTAAGGTAGCTTTCTTT. This codes for CASSDRGKVAFF.

This clonotype was counted ten times or more. The chain joins TRBV27 to TRBJ1-6; maybe TRBD1 (6 bases). From germline, CDR1 is MNHEY and CDR2 SMNVEV (reference sequence). CDR3 length: 18 amino acids. The V end lost 11 bases, the J end lost 7 bases, and 30 bases lay between the germline ends. The CDR3, as DNA: TGTGCCCCCGCCGCGTGTTATACAGGGCGATATATGAATTCACCCCTCCACTTT. This gives the protein CAPAACYTGRYMNSPLHF.

This clonotype has ten or more counts. The J gene is TRBJ1-2, the V gene TRBV4-1, with TRBD1 matching 7 bases. The CDR3 runs 15 residues. Trimming at V came to 4 bases and at J to 8 bases, leaving 13 bases not matched to a gene. Germline V CDR1 and CDR2: MGHRA, YSYEKL. Here the CDR3 reads CASSPRQGEGWGYTF. The CDR3 DNA follows: TGCGCCAGCAGCCCCAGACAGGGCGAAGGTTGGGGCTACACCTTC.

Of note for this clonotype: This likely traces to a read error, being one base from a far larger clone. The chain is built from TRBV6-9 and TRBJ2-1, with 9 bases identical to TRBD2. Germline V gene data show CDR1 as MNHGY and CDR2 as SVAAGI. CDR3 length: 18 residues. As DNA, the CDR3 is TGTGCCAGCAGTTACTCAAATCTGCTAGCGGGGAGCTACAATGAGCAGTCCTTC. Amino acids: CASSYSNLLAGSYNEQSF.

The genes are TRBV12-3 or TRBV12-4 and TRBJ2-1, with D possibly being TRBD2 (6 bases). V lost 4 bases, J lost 14 bases, and 12 bases lay in between. The CDR3 length is 11 residues. DNA for the CDR3: TGTGCCAGCAGTTCGGGACTCGGGAAGTTCTTC. It translates to CASSSGLGKFF.

This clonotype showed up many times. The CDR3 reads CASRTTSDQETQYF. The DNA for the CDR3 is TGTGCCAGCAGAACAACTAGCGACCAAGAGACCCAGTACTTC. The J gene is TRBJ2-5, the V gene TRBV12-3 or TRBV12-4; 7 nucleotides agree with TRBD2. V gave up 6 bases and J gave up 0 bases; unmatched junction bases: 4. The CDR3 has 14 residues.

This clonotype came up many times. The chain links TRBV6-2 or TRBV6-3 to TRBJ2-5; D ambiguous. The germline gives CDR1 MNHEY, CDR2 SVGEGT. This CDR3 is 12 amino acids long. Trimming removed 7 bases from V and 2 bases from J, with 8 bases in between. In DNA, the CDR3 is TGTGCCAGCATGGAAGGGCAAGAGACCCAGTACTTC. Its translation is CASMEGQETQYF.

Regarding this clonotype: This sequence may be a read error, since a much larger clone differs from it by one base. CDR3 amino acids: CAISNTNYGYTF. CDR3 DNA: TGTGCCATCAGCAACACGAACTATGGCTACACCTTC. V and J are TRBV7-9 and TRBJ1-2; D not certain. The CDR3 has 12 residues. Germline CDR1 is SEHNR and CDR2 is FQNEAQ (reference sequence).

This clonotype was picked up many times. J is TRBJ2-3 and V is TRBV20-1; 11 bases are a match to TRBD2. Germline loops: CDR1 DFQATT, CDR2 SNEGSKA (reference sequence). V lost 5 bases and J lost 6; bases outside the gene matches: 13. This CDR3 contains 16 residues. CDR3: CSALSFSGRAQDTQYF. CDR3 bases: TGCAGTGCTCTGTCATTTAGCGGGAGGGCCCAGGATACGCAGTATTTT.

This clonotype was recorded many times. This rearrangement joins TRBV28 to TRBJ2-1, with 9 bases lining up with TRBD2. Trimming removed 3 bases from V and 9 bases from J; junction bases left unmatched: 9. The CDR3 runs 15 residues. Germline lookup yields CDR1 MDHEN and CDR2 SYDVKM. CDR3 sequence (DNA): TGTGCCAGCAGTTTCCTTGCGGGAGGGTTGGGTGAGCAGTTCTTC. Its protein product is CASSFLAGGLGEQFF.

This clonotype was recorded many times. The chain couples TRBV6-1 to TRBJ1-1; a weak D match, TRBD1 (5 bases). Germline lookup yields CDR1 MNHNS and CDR2 SASEGT. The CDR3 runs 14 residues. Deletions cut 8 bases from V and 1 base from J, with 14 bases between. The CDR3 DNA is TGTGCCAGCTATCGGGGCGGGCCGAACACTGAAGCTTTCTTT. Its translation is CASYRGGPNTEAFF.